Listed here are 3 T cell receptor beta chains from one sample, sequenced in a study of PD-L1 blockade in urothelial cancer. The data were produced by immunoSEQ multiplex PCR, yet TCRdb's version contains in-frame clones alone and is incomplete. The sample carries tens of thousands of clones, roughly 84% recorded once. The time point is: pretreatment peripheral blood. The sequences come from PBMCs, collected around atezolizumab (anti-PD-L1) treatment. Receptors were obtained from a woman between 65 and 79 years old with urothelial cancer.

The genes are TRBV30 and TRBJ1-1, with D unresolved. CDR3 length equals 11 residues. Trimming removed 3 bases at V and 7 bases at J, with 9 bases between. Germline CDR1 is GTSNPN and CDR2 is SVGIG (reference sequence). For the CDR3, the DNA is TGTGCCTGGAGCCTACCGTATGAAGCTTTCTTT. Amino acid sequence: CAWSLPYEAFF.

This clone was seen just once. The chain recombines TRBV7-9 with TRBJ1-4; TRBD1 might be the D (5 bases). The CDR3 has 18 residues. CDR1 SEHNR and CDR2 FQNEAQ come from the germline V gene (reference sequence). Deletions cut 5 bases from V and 0 bases from J, with 19 bases between. CDR3 sequence: CASSRIPGTYATNEKLFF. The DNA for the CDR3 is TGTGCCAGCAGCCGAATTCCCGGGACTTACGCAACTAATGAAAAACTGTTTTTT.

To note about this clone: The junction departs from germline at one end; a sequencing error may be responsible. This chain connects TRBV2 to TRBJ2-7; 13 bases are a match to TRBD2. The CDR3 has 15 residues. Germline V gives CDR1 SNHLY, CDR2 FYNNEI. The CDR3 nucleotides are TGTGCCAGCAGTTGGACTAGCGGGAGCTCCAACGAGCAGTACTTC. As protein: CASSWTSGSSNEQYF.